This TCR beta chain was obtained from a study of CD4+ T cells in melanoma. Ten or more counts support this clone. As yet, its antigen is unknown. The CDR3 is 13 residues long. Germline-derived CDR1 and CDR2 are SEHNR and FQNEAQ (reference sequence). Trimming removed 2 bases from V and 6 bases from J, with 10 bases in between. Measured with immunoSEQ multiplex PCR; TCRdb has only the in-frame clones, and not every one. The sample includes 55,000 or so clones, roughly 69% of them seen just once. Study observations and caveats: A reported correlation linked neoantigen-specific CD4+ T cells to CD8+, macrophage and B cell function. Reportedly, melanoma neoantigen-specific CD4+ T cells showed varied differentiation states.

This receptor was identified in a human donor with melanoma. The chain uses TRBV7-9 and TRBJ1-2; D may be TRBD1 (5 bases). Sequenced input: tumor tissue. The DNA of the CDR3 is TGTGCCAGCAGCTTAAAGGGGAGGAATGGCTACACCTTC. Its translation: CASSLKGRNGYTF. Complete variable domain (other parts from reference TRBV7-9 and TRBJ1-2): DTGVSQNPRHKITKRGQNVTFRCDPISEHNRLYWYRQTLGQGPEFLTYFQNEAQLEKSRLLSDRFSAERPKGSFSTLEIQRTEQGDSAMYLCASSLKGRNGYTFGSGTRLTVV.